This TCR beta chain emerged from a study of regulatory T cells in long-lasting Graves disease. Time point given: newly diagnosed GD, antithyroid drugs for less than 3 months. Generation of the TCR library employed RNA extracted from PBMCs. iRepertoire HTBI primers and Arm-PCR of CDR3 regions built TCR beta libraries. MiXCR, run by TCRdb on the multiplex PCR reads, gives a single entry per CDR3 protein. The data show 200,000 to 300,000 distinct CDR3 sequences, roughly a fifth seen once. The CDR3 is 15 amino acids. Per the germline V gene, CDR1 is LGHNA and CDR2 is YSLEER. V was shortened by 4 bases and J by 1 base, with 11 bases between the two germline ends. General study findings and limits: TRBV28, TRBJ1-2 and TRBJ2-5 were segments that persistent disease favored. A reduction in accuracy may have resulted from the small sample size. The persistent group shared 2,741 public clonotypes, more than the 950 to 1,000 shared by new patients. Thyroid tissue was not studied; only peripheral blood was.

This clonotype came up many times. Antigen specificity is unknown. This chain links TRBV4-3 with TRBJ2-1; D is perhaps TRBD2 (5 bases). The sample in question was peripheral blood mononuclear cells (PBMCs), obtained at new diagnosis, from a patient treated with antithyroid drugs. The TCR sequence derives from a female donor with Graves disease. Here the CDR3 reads CASSPDGGSYNEQFF. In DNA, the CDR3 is TGCGCCAGCAGCCCAGATGGCGGGTCCTACAATGAGCAGTTCTTC.